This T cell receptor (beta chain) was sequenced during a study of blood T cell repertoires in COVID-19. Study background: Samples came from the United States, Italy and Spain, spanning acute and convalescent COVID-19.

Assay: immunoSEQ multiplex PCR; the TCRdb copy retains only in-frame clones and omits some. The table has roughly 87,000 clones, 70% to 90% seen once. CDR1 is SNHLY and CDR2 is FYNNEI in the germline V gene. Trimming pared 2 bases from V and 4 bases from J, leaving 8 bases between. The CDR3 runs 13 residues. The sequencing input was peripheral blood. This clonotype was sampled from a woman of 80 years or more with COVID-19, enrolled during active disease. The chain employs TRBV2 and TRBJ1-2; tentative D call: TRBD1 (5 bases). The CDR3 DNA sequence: TGTGCCAGCAGTGAAAGGGGCCGCTATGGCTACACCTTC. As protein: CASSERGRYGYTF.